This TCR beta chain was sequenced in a study of CD8+ T cells in alopecia areata. Regarding this clone: At the DNA level, this CDR3 is encoded by other sequences in the same sample as well.

Treatment of the sample: oral pan-JAK inhibitor, 5-10 mg twice daily. In each case, RNA was isolated and then reverse transcribed into cDNA as the sequencing template. Produced via immunoSEQ multiplex PCR; TCRdb's table is partial and in-frame only. The sample records over 100,000 clones, around 50% being singletons. The TCR sequence derives from a human donor with alopecia areata. The material sequenced was CD8+ T cells sorted from blood, taken at week 24, from a patient treated with tofacitinib.

The chain's CDR3 is CATSRDRGETQYF. Here the CDR3 DNA reads TGTGCCACCAGCAGAGACAGGGGAGAGACCCAGTACTTC. The gene calls are TRBV15 and TRBJ2-5; D possibly corresponds to TRBD1 (6 bases). The V and J ends lost 0 bases and 4 bases respectively, with 6 bases between them. The CDR3 contains 13 residues. The germline V gene has CDR1 LNHNV and CDR2 YYDKDF (reference sequence).